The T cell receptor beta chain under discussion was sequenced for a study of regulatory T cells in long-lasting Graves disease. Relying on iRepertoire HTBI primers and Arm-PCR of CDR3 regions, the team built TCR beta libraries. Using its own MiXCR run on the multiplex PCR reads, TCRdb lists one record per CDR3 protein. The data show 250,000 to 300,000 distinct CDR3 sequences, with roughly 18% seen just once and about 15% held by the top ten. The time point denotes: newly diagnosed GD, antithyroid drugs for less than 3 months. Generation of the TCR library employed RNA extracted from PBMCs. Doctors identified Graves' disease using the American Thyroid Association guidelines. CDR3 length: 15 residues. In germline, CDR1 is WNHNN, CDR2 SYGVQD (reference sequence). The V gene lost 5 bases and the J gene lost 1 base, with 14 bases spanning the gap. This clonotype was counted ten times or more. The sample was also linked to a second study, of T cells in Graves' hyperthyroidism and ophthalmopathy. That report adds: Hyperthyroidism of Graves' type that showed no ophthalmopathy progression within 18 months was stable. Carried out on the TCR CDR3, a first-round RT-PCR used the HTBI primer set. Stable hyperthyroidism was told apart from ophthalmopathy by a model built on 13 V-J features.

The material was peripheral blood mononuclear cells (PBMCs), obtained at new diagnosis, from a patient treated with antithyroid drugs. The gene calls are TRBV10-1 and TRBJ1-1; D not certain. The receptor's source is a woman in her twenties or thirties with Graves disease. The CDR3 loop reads CASSSGMEGNTEAFF. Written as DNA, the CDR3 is TGCGCCAGCAGTTCCGGAATGGAGGGGAACACTGAAGCTTTCTTT.